Listed here are 23 T cell receptor beta chains from one sample, sequenced in a study of T cells in Graves' hyperthyroidism and ophthalmopathy. Amplified TCR beta CDR3 regions came from RNA transcripts. A first-round RT-PCR of the TCR CDR3 used the HTBI primer set. One entry per CDR3 protein results from TCRdb running MiXCR on the multiplex PCR reads. Among some 530,000 distinct CDR3 sequences listed, less than 25% were seen once. Input material: blood. The receptors here all came from a woman in her 70s with Graves' ophthalmopathy.

This chain uses TRBV5-1 with TRBJ2-1; D not resolved. V lost 0 bases, J lost 2 bases, and 9 bases lay in between. CDR3 length: 15 residues. The germline gives CDR1 SGHRS, CDR2 YFSETQ. CDR3 protein: CASSLDGITYNEQFF. The CDR3 DNA reads TGCGCCAGCAGCTTGGATGGGATCACCTACAATGAGCAGTTCTTC.

V is TRBV12-3 or TRBV12-4 and J is TRBJ2-4, with TRBD2 matching over 8 bases. The V and J ends lost 8 bases and 7 bases, in that order; junction bases with no gene match: 10. The CDR3 spans 14 residues. The CDR3 DNA is TGTGCCAGCTCCCGGGGGGGGGGTCCGAACATTCAGTACTTC. It specifies CASSRGGGPNIQYF.

This clonotype was seen more than once but under ten times. The V call is TRBV10-3, the J call TRBJ1-5, with D possibly being TRBD1 (5 bases). Per the germline V gene, CDR1 is ENHRY and CDR2 is SYGVKD. V was trimmed by 0 bases and J by 1 base, leaving 22 bases between them. The length of the CDR3 is 20 residues. CDR3 nucleotides: TGTGCCATCAGTGAGTCGTTAACTGGGGCCGGCGGCCTAAGCAATCAGCCCCAGCATTTT. Protein sequence: CAISESLTGAGGLSNQPQHF.

This clonotype was counted at least ten times. The chain carries TRBV28 and TRBJ2-7; 11 bases are a match to TRBD2. The V gene end was trimmed by 2 bases and the J gene end by 1 base; junction bases not matched to a gene: 7. The CDR3 loop spans 17 amino acids. Germline V CDR1 and CDR2: MDHEN, SYDVKM. The DNA of the CDR3 is TGTGCCAGCAGTTTAGGACTAGCGGGCCGTTTTTCCTACGAGCAGTACTTC. Its translation is CASSLGLAGRFSYEQYF.

A word on this clonotype: A much larger clonotype is one base distant, so this may be a read error. The CDR3 loop is CTSSSRQGRTWQPQHF. The CDR3 coding sequence is TGTACCAGCAGTTCCCGACAGGGGAGGACATGGCAGCCCCAGCATTTT. The rearrangement joins TRBV27 to TRBJ1-5; TRBD1 aligns across 8 bases. CDR1 MNHEY and CDR2 SMNVEV come from the germline V gene (reference sequence). The CDR3 covers 16 residues.

Concerning this clonotype: This may stem from a read error, because a much larger clone lies one nucleotide away. J is TRBJ2-7 and V is TRBV11-2; possibly TRBD1 or TRBD2 for D (5 bases each). Looked up from germline, CDR1 is SGHAT and CDR2 is FQNNGV. This CDR3 has 15 residues. With 1 base removed from V and 9 bases from J, the gap between germline ends came to 19 bases. The CDR3 sequence: CASSLGVRAGNGQYF. CDR3 DNA sequence: TGTGCCAGCAGCTTAGGGGTGAGGGCAGGGAACGGGCAGTACTTC.

This clonotype was counted between two and nine times. The chain recombines TRBV30 with TRBJ1-1; TRBD1 matches 7 bases. Trimming at V came to 2 bases and at J to 3 bases, leaving 0 bases not matched to a gene. The CDR3 has 12 residues. Germline V gives CDR1 GTSNPN, CDR2 SVGIG (reference sequence). CDR3 amino acids: CAWSTGDTEAFF. The CDR3 DNA sequence: TGTGCCTGGAGTACAGGGGACACTGAAGCTTTCTTT.

V gene TRBV29-1 combines with J gene TRBJ2-2, with unresolved D. This CDR3 spans 13 amino acids. The V gene's germline CDR1 is SQVTM and CDR2 ANQGSEA. V was pared by 0 bases and J by 6 bases, with 8 bases between. DNA of the CDR3: TGCAGCGTTGAAGACACCTACCCCGGGGAGCTGTTTTTT. Translation gives CSVEDTYPGELFF.

In its sample, this clonotype was seen many times. V is TRBV12-3 or TRBV12-4 and J is TRBJ2-1; D possibly corresponds to TRBD1 (6 bases). This CDR3 is 14 amino acids long. Trimming stripped 5 bases from V and 4 bases from J, with 12 bases between. CDR3 coding DNA: TGTGCCAGCAGTCCGGGACAACAATACAATGAGCAGTTCTTC. It is translated as CASSPGQQYNEQFF.

This chain joins TRBV28 and TRBJ1-2; unclear D gene. This CDR3 spans 13 amino acids. The V end lost 2 bases, the J end lost 4 bases, and 8 bases lay between the germline ends. From germline, CDR1 is MDHEN and CDR2 SYDVKM. CDR3 in DNA: TGTGCCAGCAGTTTAGCTGGGATCTATGGCTACACCTTC. Its translation is CASSLAGIYGYTF.

This clonotype was observed a few times. The rearrangement links TRBV7-2 to TRBJ2-1, with TRBD1 as a possible D gene (5 bases). Between the trimmed V and J ends, which lost 6 bases and 6 bases, there was a span of 12 bases. CDR1 is SGHTA, CDR2 FQGNSA, per germline. This CDR3 has 13 residues. The CDR3 DNA reads as TGTGCCAGCAGTCGAGCTAGGGGCAATGAGCAGTTCTTC. It is translated as CASSRARGNEQFF.

This chain links TRBV7-8 with TRBJ2-2; D unclear. The CDR3 covers 14 residues. CDR1 is SGHVS, CDR2 FQNEAQ, per germline. Trimming shortened V by 0 bases and J by 7 bases, and 9 bases separated the two germline ends. The CDR3 region is CASSLALLGGELFF. Written as DNA, the CDR3 is TGTGCCAGCAGCTTAGCCCTTTTGGGCGGGGAGCTGTTTTTT.

This clonotype showed up just a few times. The chain is built from TRBV28 and TRBJ2-1; 9 bases are a match to TRBD2. The trim removed 5 bases at V and 2 bases at J, leaving 13 bases unmatched. The CDR3 spans 18 residues. Germline V gene data show CDR1 as MDHEN and CDR2 as SYDVKM. In nucleotides, the CDR3 is TGTGCCAGCAGTCCCTTACCTCGTCCTAGCGGGGCCTACAATGAGCAGTTCTTC. This codes for CASSPLPRPSGAYNEQFF. The full variable domain, completed using reference TRBV28 and TRBJ2-1, is DVKVTQSSRYLVKRTGEKVFLECVQDMDHENMFWYRQDPGLGLRLIYFSYDVKMKEKGDIPEGYSVSREKKERFSLILESASTNQTSMYLCASSPLPRPSGAYNEQFFGPGTRLTVL.

The genes are TRBV28 and TRBJ1-6; D is unresolved. With 5 bases removed from V and 13 bases from J, the gap between germline ends came to 12 bases. The CDR3 contains 12 residues. Germline values: CDR1 MDHEN, CDR2 SYDVKM. CDR3: CASSPGPVPLHF. CDR3 DNA: TGTGCCAGCAGTCCCGGGCCGGTCCCCCTCCACTTT. Full variable domain (outside the CDR3, taken from reference TRBV28 and TRBJ1-6): DVKVTQSSRYLVKRTGEKVFLECVQDMDHENMFWYRQDPGLGLRLIYFSYDVKMKEKGDIPEGYSVSREKKERFSLILESASTNQTSMYLCASSPGPVPLHFGNGTRLTVT.

The V gene is TRBV12-3 or TRBV12-4, the J gene TRBJ2-1; tentatively, D is TRBD1 or TRBD2 (5 bases each). This CDR3 has 14 amino acids. Trimming took 8 bases from V and 6 from J, leaving 17 bases between them. The CDR3 region is CASVTRDRGNEQFF. CDR3 DNA sequence: TGTGCCAGCGTGACCCGGGACCGGGGCAATGAGCAGTTCTTC.

The V gene is TRBV29-1, the J gene TRBJ2-7; D is uncertain. The germline gives CDR1 SQVTM, CDR2 ANQGSEA. The CDR3 length is 13 residues. V was cut by 4 bases and J by 3 bases, with 13 bases left in between. CDR3 sequence (DNA): TGCAGCGTTGTGGTGACCCAAGGCTACGAGCAGTACTTC. Translating gives CSVVVTQGYEQYF.

This clonotype was seen many times. The chain uses TRBV5-1 and TRBJ2-1, with 8 positions matching TRBD2. This CDR3 spans 12 amino acids. Unmatched junction bases numbered 2, after V lost 5 bases and J lost 7 bases. The germline V gene encodes CDR1 SGHRS and CDR2 YFSETQ. As DNA, the CDR3 is TGCGCCAGCAGGCGGGAGGTTAATGAGCAGTTCTTC. The encoded protein is CASRREVNEQFF.

This clonotype has just a few counts. This chain links TRBV10-3 with TRBJ2-5, with D possibly being TRBD1 (6 bases). With 3 bases removed from V and 9 bases from J, the gap between germline ends came to 17 bases. CDR3 length: 14 residues. The germline V gene encodes CDR1 ENHRY and CDR2 SYGVKD. CDR3 protein: CAISDDRMPRAQYF. CDR3 bases: TGTGCCATCAGTGACGACAGGATGCCCAGGGCCCAGTACTTC.

The chain is built from TRBV5-6 and TRBJ1-1; D is ambiguous. Trimming cost V 0 bases and J 3 bases, with 15 bases left between them. CDR1 is SGHDT, CDR2 YYEEEE, per germline. The CDR3 contains 16 residues. The CDR3 protein is CASSLAVGPPDTEAFF. CDR3 in DNA: TGTGCCAGCAGCTTGGCGGTGGGCCCCCCGGACACTGAAGCTTTCTTT.

V gene TRBV20-1 combines with J gene TRBJ2-1, with D possibly being TRBD1 or TRBD2 (5 bases each). The CDR3 loop spans 13 amino acids. CDR1 and CDR2 from the germline V gene are DFQATT and SNEGSKA (reference sequence). V shed 6 bases and J shed 8 bases, with 17 bases lying between them. The CDR3 nucleotides read TGCAGTGCCCGCCCCTGGGACGAGCATGAGCAGTTCTTC. It translates to CSARPWDEHEQFF.

The chain uses TRBV24-1 and TRBJ2-7; D perhaps matches TRBD2 (6 bases). This CDR3 region has 11 residues. CDR1 is KGHDR, CDR2 SFDVKD, per germline. V was trimmed by 5 bases and J by 6 bases, leaving 7 bases between them. In DNA form, the CDR3 reads TGTGCCACCAGTGTTAGCGGCGAGCAGTACTTC. Translation gives CATSVSGEQYF.

This clonotype has just a few counts. This chain connects TRBV4-3 to TRBJ1-1, with D perhaps TRBD1 (6 bases). CDR1 is LGHNA, CDR2 YSLEER, per germline. Between the trimmed V and J ends, which lost 0 bases and 4 bases, there was a span of 18 bases. There are 17 residues in the CDR3. CDR3 in amino acids: CASSQDPPGALSTEAFF. For the CDR3, the DNA is TGCGCCAGCAGCCAAGACCCTCCAGGGGCCTTGAGCACTGAAGCTTTCTTT.

About this clonotype: This CDR3 is missing its conserved last phenylalanine or tryptophan, likely due to a read error. The gene calls are TRBV2 and TRBJ2-4; D is perhaps TRBD1 (5 bases). The CDR3 has 13 amino acids. Deletions cut 7 bases from V and 0 bases from J, with 7 bases between. CDR1 is SNHLY and CDR2 is FYNNEI in the germline V gene. The DNA of the CDR3 is TGTGCCAGCAATGGGGCAGCCAAAAACATTCAGTACTAC. Translated: CASNGAAKNIQYY.